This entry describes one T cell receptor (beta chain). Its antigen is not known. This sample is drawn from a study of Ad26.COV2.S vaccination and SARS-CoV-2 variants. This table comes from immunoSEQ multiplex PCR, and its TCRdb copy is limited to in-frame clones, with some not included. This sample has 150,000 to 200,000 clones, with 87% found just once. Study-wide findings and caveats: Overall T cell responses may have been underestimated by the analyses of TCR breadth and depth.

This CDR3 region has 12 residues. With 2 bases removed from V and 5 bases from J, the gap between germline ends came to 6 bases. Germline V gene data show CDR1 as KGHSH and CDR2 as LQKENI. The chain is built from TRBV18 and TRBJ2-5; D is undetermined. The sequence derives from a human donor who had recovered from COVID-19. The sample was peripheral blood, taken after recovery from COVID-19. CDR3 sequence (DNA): TGTGCCAGCTCACCAGCCTCGGAGACCCAGTACTTC. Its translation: CASSPASETQYF.